This T cell receptor (beta chain) was observed in a study of post-analysis software for immune sequencing data. General study findings and limits: Controls had lower frequencies than patients of 4 or 5 TRBV segments, which included TRBV5-6, TRBV5-1 and TRBV20-1.

Libraries were made from TCR beta cDNA, and they carried unique molecular identifiers. TCRdb re-analysed the PCR reads in MiXCR, keeping a single row per CDR3 protein. The sample holds roughly 620,000 distinct CDR3 sequences, roughly 40% seen once. As regards this clonotype: No antigen is known for it.

From germline, CDR1 is MRHNA and CDR2 SNTAGT. V lost 6 bases and J lost 11, with 22 bases in between. The CDR3 covers 14 residues. The chain employs TRBV6-4 and TRBJ2-5; D perhaps matches TRBD2 (6 bases). The clonotype originates from a girl aged 10-17 years with multiple sclerosis. The sequenced sample consisted of blood. The CDR3 nucleotides are TGTGCCAGCAGCCTGACGGAGGGGCCCAATGAGCAGTACTTC. Its protein product is CASSLTEGPNEQYF.